Each of the 18 T cell receptor beta chains below was sequenced from the same sample in a study of blood T cell repertoires in COVID-19. Method: immunoSEQ multiplex PCR; TCRdb's copy keeps in-frame clones and lacks some. The data show about 130,000 clones, roughly 86% seen once. Sample: peripheral blood. Receptor source: a woman between 45 and 65 years old who had recovered from COVID-19.

V gene TRBV18 combines with J gene TRBJ1-1; no reliable D call. Germline values: CDR1 KGHSH, CDR2 LQKENI. CDR3 size: 15 residues. The V end was cut by 3 bases, the J end by 3 bases, with 14 bases between. CDR3 coding DNA: TGTGCCAGCTCACCGGGAGCCCGCTACTACACTGAAGCTTTCTTT. This gives the protein CASSPGARYYTEAFF.

This chain uses TRBV10-2 with TRBJ2-1; the D gene is possibly TRBD2 (5 bases). Germline CDR1 reads WSHSY; CDR2 reads SAAADI. This CDR3 comprises 14 residues. Trimming took off 1 base at V and 6 bases at J, with 10 bases between the two ends. This CDR3 reads CASSEWDSANEQFF. The CDR3 region has the DNA TGCGCCAGCAGTGAGTGGGATAGCGCCAATGAGCAGTTCTTC.

This chain uses TRBV11-2 with TRBJ1-2; 8 bases are a match to TRBD1. Germline loops: CDR1 SGHAT, CDR2 FQNNGV. J lost 6 bases, V lost 0 bases, and 9 bases had no gene match. CDR3 length equals 16 residues. CDR3: CASSLDLWQGANGYTF. For the CDR3, the DNA is TGTGCCAGCAGCTTAGATCTTTGGCAGGGGGCTAATGGCTACACCTTC.

V usage is TRBV21-1 and J usage is TRBJ1-3; the DNA was not used to check the table's D call, TRBD1. TRBV21-1 is flagged as a pseudogene. The CDR3 length is 17 residues. The CDR3 DNA sequence: TGTGCCAGCAGTAGGACGACAGGGGGCGCCTCTGGAAACACCATATATTTT. Protein sequence: CASSRTTGGASGNTIYF.

The rearrangement joins TRBV2 to TRBJ1-6; TRBD1 agrees at 9 bases. The CDR3 consists of 14 residues. Germline V CDR1 and CDR2: SNHLY, FYNNEI. With V trimmed by 1 base and J by 14 bases, 6 bases remained unmatched. CDR3: CASSEGGWTGALHF. The CDR3 DNA reads TGTGCCAGCAGTGAAGGGGGCTGGACAGGGGCCCTCCACTTT.

The chain joins TRBV5-5 to TRBJ2-7; 8 bases align to TRBD2. The CDR3 runs 13 residues. The trim removed 4 bases at V and 2 bases at J, leaving 2 bases unmatched. The germline V gene encodes CDR1 SGHKS and CDR2 YYEKEE (reference sequence). Here the CDR3 DNA reads TGTGCCAGCAGCACGGGACTAGCCTACGAGCAGTACTTC. Translated, it gives CASSTGLAYEQYF.

V and J are TRBV27 and TRBJ2-1; maybe TRBD2 (6 bases). This CDR3 has 13 amino acids. Germline V gene data show CDR1 as MNHEY and CDR2 as SMNVEV (reference sequence). Trimming removed 6 bases from V and 4 bases from J, with 10 bases in between. The CDR3 bases are TGTGCCAGCAGCCGCGGGACTTACAATGAGCAGTTCTTC. Translating gives CASSRGTYNEQFF.

The chain combines TRBV6-5 with TRBJ1-3, with D tentatively TRBD1 (6 bases). V was clipped by 5 bases and J by 3 bases, with 11 bases between them. Germline V gives CDR1 MNHEY, CDR2 SVGAGI. CDR3 length: 14 residues. This CDR3 is CASSQTGYGNTIYF. CDR3 bases: TGTGCCAGCAGTCAGACAGGCTATGGAAACACCATATATTTT.

This clone was counted once. J is TRBJ2-1 and V is TRBV9; D perhaps matches TRBD2 (7 bases). CDR1 and CDR2 (germline): SGDLS, YYNGEE. CDR3 size: 16 residues. The germline V and J ends were trimmed by 0 bases and 3 bases, with 13 bases remaining between them. DNA for the CDR3: TGTGCCAGCAGCGTAGGTGAGGGGGGGTTCTACAATGAGCAGTTCTTC. This gives the protein CASSVGEGGFYNEQFF.

The chain recombines TRBV19 with TRBJ1-2; 9 nucleotides agree with TRBD1. This CDR3 contains 17 residues. Germline CDR1 LNHDA, CDR2 SQIVND (reference sequence). With 5 bases clipped from V and 4 bases from J, the junction kept 14 bases outside the gene matches. CDR3 nucleotide sequence: TGTGCCAGTAGTCTCAGGGGGACAGGGCCGATCCTCTATGGCTACACCTTC. Amino acids: CASSLRGTGPILYGYTF. Combining the CDR3 with reference TRBV19 and TRBJ1-2 gives the whole variable domain DGGITQSPKYLFRKEGQNVTLSCEQNLNHDAMYWYRQDPGQGLRLIYYSQIVNDFQKGDIAEGYSVSREKKESFPLTVTSAQKNPTAFYLCASSLRGTGPILYGYTFGSGTRLTVV.

This clone was counted once. The chain links TRBV15 to TRBJ2-7; tentatively, D is TRBD1 (7 bases). This CDR3 is 15 amino acids long. The germline CDR1 and CDR2 sequences are LNHNV and YYDKDF (reference sequence). The V and J ends lost 0 bases and 1 base respectively, with 10 bases between them. CDR3 sequence reads: CATSREQGRSYEQYF. The DNA for the CDR3 is TGTGCCACCAGCAGAGAACAGGGGAGGTCCTACGAGCAGTACTTC.

The chain couples TRBV6-2 or TRBV6-3 to TRBJ1-1; TRBD1 aligns across 8 bases. Germline CDR1 is MNHEY and CDR2 is SVGEGT. The CDR3 has 16 residues. J gave up 2 bases and V 4 bases, and 9 bases lay outside the gene matches. The CDR3 DNA reads TGTGCCAGCAGTTCCATCGGACAGGGCGGTAACACTGAAGCTTTCTTT. Translated: CASSSIGQGGNTEAFF.

V and J are TRBV14 and TRBJ2-3, with D tentatively TRBD1 (5 bases). The CDR3 is made up of 13 amino acids. V lost 8 bases and J lost 4, with 13 bases in between. Germline-derived CDR1 and CDR2 are SGHDN and FVKESK. In DNA form, the CDR3 reads TGTGCCAGCTCACAGGAGTTGGCAGATACGCAGTATTTT. Translated: CASSQELADTQYF.

The chain combines TRBV20-1 with TRBJ2-7, with TRBD2 identical over 7 bases. CDR1 DFQATT and CDR2 SNEGSKA come from the germline V gene (reference sequence). V lost 3 bases to trimming and J lost 3 bases; unmatched junction nucleotides: 11. The CDR3 loop spans 15 amino acids. CDR3 sequence (DNA): TGCAGTGCTAGTATGGGGTCGTCGGGAGGCTACGAGCAGTACTTC. It codes for CSASMGSSGGYEQYF.

The chain uses TRBV6-1 and TRBJ2-1; 8 bases match TRBD1. The CDR3 consists of 15 residues. Germline V gene sequence: CDR1 MNHNS, CDR2 SASEGT. The V gene end was trimmed by 2 bases and the J gene end by 8 bases; junction bases not matched to a gene: 8. The chain's CDR3 is CASSEPGTGGDEQFF. CDR3 bases: TGTGCCAGCAGTGAACCCGGGACAGGAGGTGATGAGCAGTTCTTC.

The V call is TRBV19, the J call TRBJ1-1; tentatively, D is TRBD1 (6 bases). Per the germline V gene, CDR1 is LNHDA and CDR2 is SQIVND (reference sequence). Trimming shortened V by 3 bases and J by 5 bases, and 13 bases separated the two germline ends. The CDR3 runs 14 residues. The CDR3 DNA sequence: TGTGCCAGTAGTATTGGGGGGGCGTTAACTGAAGCTTTCTTT. It translates to CASSIGGALTEAFF.

This clone showed up just once. The chain links TRBV7-8 to TRBJ1-6; 9 nucleotides line up with TRBD1. With V trimmed by 4 bases and J by 10 bases, 14 bases remained unmatched. This CDR3 comprises 17 residues. Germline loops: CDR1 SGHVS, CDR2 FQNEAQ. CDR3 nucleotides: TGTGCCAGCAGCTCCCTACCCGCGGGACAGGGTATCTCACCCCTCCACTTT. It encodes CASSSLPAGQGISPLHF.

In its sample, this clone ranks as medium-sized. This chain connects TRBV7-9 to TRBJ2-5, with TRBD1 identical over 10 bases. V was clipped by 1 base and J by 2 bases; unmatched bases: 1. This CDR3 is built from 15 residues. Germline V gives CDR1 SEHNR, CDR2 FQNEAQ (reference sequence). In nucleotides, the CDR3 is TGTGCCAGCAGCTTAGGGACAGGGGGGCAAGAGACCCAGTACTTC. It codes for CASSLGTGGQETQYF.